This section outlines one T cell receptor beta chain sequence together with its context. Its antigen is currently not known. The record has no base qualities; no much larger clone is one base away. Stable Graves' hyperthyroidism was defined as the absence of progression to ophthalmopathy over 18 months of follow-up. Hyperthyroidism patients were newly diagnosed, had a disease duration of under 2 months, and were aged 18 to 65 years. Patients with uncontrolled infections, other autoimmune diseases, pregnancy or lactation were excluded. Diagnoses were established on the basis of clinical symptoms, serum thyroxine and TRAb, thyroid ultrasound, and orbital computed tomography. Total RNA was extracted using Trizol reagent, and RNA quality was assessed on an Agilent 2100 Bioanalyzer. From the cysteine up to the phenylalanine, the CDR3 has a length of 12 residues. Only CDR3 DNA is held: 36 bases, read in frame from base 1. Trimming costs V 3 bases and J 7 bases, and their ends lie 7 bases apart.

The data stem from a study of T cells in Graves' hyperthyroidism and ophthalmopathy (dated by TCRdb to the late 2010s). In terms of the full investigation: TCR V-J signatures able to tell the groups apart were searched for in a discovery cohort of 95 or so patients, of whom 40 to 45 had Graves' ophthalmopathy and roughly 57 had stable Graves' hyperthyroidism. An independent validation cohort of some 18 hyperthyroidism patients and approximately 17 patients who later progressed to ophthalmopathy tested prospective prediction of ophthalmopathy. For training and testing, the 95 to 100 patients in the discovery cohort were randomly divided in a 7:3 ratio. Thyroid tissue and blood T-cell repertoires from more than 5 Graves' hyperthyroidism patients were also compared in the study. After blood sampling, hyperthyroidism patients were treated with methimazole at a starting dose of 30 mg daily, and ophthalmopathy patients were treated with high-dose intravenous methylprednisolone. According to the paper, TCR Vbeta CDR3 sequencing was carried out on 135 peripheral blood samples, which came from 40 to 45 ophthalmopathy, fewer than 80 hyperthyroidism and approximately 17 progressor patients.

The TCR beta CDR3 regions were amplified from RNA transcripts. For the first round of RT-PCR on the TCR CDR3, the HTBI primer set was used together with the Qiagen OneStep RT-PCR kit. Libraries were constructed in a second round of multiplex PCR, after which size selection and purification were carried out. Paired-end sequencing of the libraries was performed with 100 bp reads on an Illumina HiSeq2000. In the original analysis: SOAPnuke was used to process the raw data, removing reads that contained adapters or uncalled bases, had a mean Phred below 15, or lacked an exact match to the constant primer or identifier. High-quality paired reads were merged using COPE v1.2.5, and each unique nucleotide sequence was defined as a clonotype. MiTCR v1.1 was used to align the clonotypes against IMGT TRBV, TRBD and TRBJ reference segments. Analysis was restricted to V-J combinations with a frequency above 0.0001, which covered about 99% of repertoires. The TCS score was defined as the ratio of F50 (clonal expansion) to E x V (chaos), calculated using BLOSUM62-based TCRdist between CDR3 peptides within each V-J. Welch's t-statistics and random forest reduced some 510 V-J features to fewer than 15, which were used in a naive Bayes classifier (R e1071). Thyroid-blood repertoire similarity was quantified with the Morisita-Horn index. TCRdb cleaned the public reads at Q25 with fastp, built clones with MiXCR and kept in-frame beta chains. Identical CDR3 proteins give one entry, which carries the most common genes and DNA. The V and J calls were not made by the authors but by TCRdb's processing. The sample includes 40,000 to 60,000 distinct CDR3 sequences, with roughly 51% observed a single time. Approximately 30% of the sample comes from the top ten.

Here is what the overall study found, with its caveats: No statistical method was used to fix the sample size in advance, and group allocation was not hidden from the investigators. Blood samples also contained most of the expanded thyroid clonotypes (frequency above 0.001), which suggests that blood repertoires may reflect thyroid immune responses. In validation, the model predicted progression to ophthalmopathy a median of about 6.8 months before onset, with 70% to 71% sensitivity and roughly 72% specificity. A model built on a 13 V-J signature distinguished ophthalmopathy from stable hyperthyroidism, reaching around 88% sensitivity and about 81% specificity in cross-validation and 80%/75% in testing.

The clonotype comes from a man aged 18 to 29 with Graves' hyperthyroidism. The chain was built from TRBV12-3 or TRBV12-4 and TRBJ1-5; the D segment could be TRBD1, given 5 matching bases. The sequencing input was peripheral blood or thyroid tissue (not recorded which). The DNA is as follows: TGTGCCAGCAGTTTCGGGGCACAGCCCCAGCATTTT. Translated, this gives CASSFGAQPQHF.